The 10 T cell receptor beta chains in this list originate from one sample, sequenced in a study of control samples from healthy donors and cancer patients. Using immunoSEQ multiplex PCR, the repertoire was profiled, and TCRdb retains in-frame clones only, with some absent. This table has about 100,000 clones, about 90% appearing once. What was sequenced was blood. Source of these receptors: a woman between 50 and 59 years old in good health.

The gene calls are TRBV5-4 and TRBJ1-2; TRBD1 matches 7 bases. CDR3 length: 14 amino acids. Germline CDR1 and CDR2: SGHNT and YYREEE (reference sequence). J was trimmed by 3 bases and V by 2 bases; bases with no gene match: 4. The CDR3 nucleotides are TGTGCCAGCAGCTTAACAGGGGTTGACTATGGCTACACCTTC. It yields the protein CASSLTGVDYGYTF.

The CDR3 nucleotides read TGTGCCAGCAGCGTAGCGGCTAGCGGGGGGGCCTCCCATACGCAGTATTTT. Amino acids: CASSVAASGGASHTQYF. The chain links TRBV9 to TRBJ2-3; TRBD2 agrees at 12 bases. With 0 bases clipped from V and 7 bases from J, the junction kept 9 bases outside the gene matches. Germline V lookup: CDR1 SGDLS, CDR2 YYNGEE. This CDR3 is built from 17 residues.

This clone was recorded only once. J is TRBJ2-3 and V is TRBV6-5, with D tentatively TRBD1 (5 bases). In germline, CDR1 is MNHEY, CDR2 SVGAGI. This CDR3 spans 14 amino acids. V lost 1 base to trimming and J lost 6 bases, with 11 bases between them. This CDR3 is CASSYLQGMDTQYF. CDR3 bases: TGTGCCAGCAGTTACTTGCAGGGAATGGATACGCAGTATTTT.

This rearrangement joins TRBV6-2 or TRBV6-3 to TRBJ2-6; the match to TRBD1 covers 12 bases. The V segment lost 1 base and the J segment 2 bases; nucleotides outside the gene matches: 3. The germline CDR1 and CDR2 sequences are MNHEY and SVGEGT. The CDR3 is 18 residues long. CDR3 loop: CASSYLGQGAAGANVLTF. The CDR3 DNA follows: TGTGCCAGCAGTTACTTGGGACAGGGGGCGGCTGGGGCCAACGTCCTGACTTTC.

The chain couples TRBV18 to TRBJ1-2, with no clear D. The V and J ends lost 4 bases and 0 bases respectively, with 12 bases between them. Germline CDR1 and CDR2: KGHSH and LQKENI. The CDR3 runs 15 residues. The CDR3 coding sequence is TGTGCCAGCTCACTGAGTACTACTACTAACTATGGCTACACCTTC. This translates into CASSLSTTTNYGYTF.

This chain joins TRBV18 and TRBJ1-2; a possible D gene is TRBD1 (5 bases). Germline CDR1 KGHSH, CDR2 LQKENI. The CDR3 is 17 amino acids. V was clipped by 3 bases and J by 0 bases, with 17 bases between them. CDR3 amino acids: CASSPPPAGPTNYGYTF. The CDR3 bases are TGTGCCAGCTCACCCCCCCCGGCAGGGCCGACTAACTATGGCTACACCTTC.

The chain links TRBV7-9 to TRBJ1-5, with 7 bases fitting TRBD1. The CDR3 spans 19 residues. V shed 1 base, J shed 5 bases, and the junction held 17 bases outside the gene matches. The germline V gene has CDR1 SEHNR and CDR2 FQNEAQ (reference sequence). Written as DNA, the CDR3 is TGTGCCAGCAGCTTAGTAGGTTATAGAGAGGGGGCGATAGATCAGCCCCAGCATTTT. Translated, it gives CASSLVGYREGAIDQPQHF.

In DNA form, the CDR3 reads TGCGCCAGCAGCCAATTGACAGGGAATGGGGCTAATGAAAAACTGTTTTTT. Residues: CASSQLTGNGANEKLFF. This chain connects TRBV4-3 to TRBJ1-4; TRBD1 matches 7 bases. Germline V lookup: CDR1 LGHNA, CDR2 YSLEER. The CDR3 loop spans 17 amino acids. Trimming took 2 bases from V and 3 from J; bases not matched to a gene: 9.

The chain links TRBV19 to TRBJ1-1; 7 positions match TRBD1. V was clipped by 6 bases and J by 7 bases; unmatched bases: 14. Germline V gene lookup returns CDR1 LNHDA and CDR2 SQIVND (reference sequence). The CDR3 has 15 amino acids. DNA for the CDR3: TGTGCCAGTAGGGGCCAACAGGGGAGACCTATTGAAGCTTTCTTT. Translated, it gives CASRGQQGRPIEAFF.

The chain is built from TRBV4-2 and TRBJ2-7; 7 positions match TRBD2. The CDR3 extends over 17 amino acids. V dropped 1 base and J dropped 0; count of bases not matched to a gene: 9. The germline V gene has CDR1 LGHNA and CDR2 YNFKEQ. The CDR3 sequence is CASSQVGGTTFSYEQYF. Written as DNA, the CDR3 is TGTGCCAGCAGCCAAGTAGGCGGGACTACCTTCTCCTACGAGCAGTACTTC.